The source of this T cell receptor beta chain is a study of T-cell reconstitution after alpha-beta-depleted transplantation in children. The study, taken as a whole, reports: One year post-transplant, T-cell counts and diversity were largely derived from T cells produced anew. It was reported that alpha-beta T cells came from several hundred expanded graft clones (about two months after transplant). Surviving recipient T cells and thymic progenitors accounted for the high day-60 TCRbeta diversity observed in some patients.

V lost 2 bases to trimming and J lost 4 bases, with 9 bases between them. This CDR3 has 13 residues. Germline-derived CDR1 and CDR2 are DFQATT and SNEGSKA (reference sequence). Unique molecular identifiers tagged the TCRbeta library. TCRdb called the PCR reads again in MiXCR, with one record for every CDR3 protein. The profile shows 200,000 to 300,000 distinct CDR3 sequences, about a quarter of them singletons. The sample holds many counts of this clonotype. The antigen is not known. Sequencing was performed on PBMCs, taken before TCRalphabeta/CD19-depleted stem cell transplant. The chain is built from TRBV20-1 and TRBJ2-1; D gene ambiguous. The clonotype comes from a girl aged 2 to 9 with Fanconi anemia, due to receive a stem cell transplant. The chain's CDR3 is CSARLDQYNEQFF. CDR3 in DNA: TGCAGTGCTAGACTAGATCAATACAATGAGCAGTTCTTC.